The 27 T cell receptor beta chains below all came from one sample that was sequenced in a study of CXCR3-negative and CXCR3-positive naive CD8 T cells. Whole-study results and caveats: For CXCR3-positive naive cells, TRB CDR3s were more hydrophobic than those of CXCR3-negative naive cells.

Antigen specificity for these receptors is unknown. UMI-tagged TRB cDNA libraries were built via 5' RACE. TCRdb reprocessed the 5' RACE reads, with one entry per CDR3 protein and no DNA. The sample holds approximately 90,000 distinct CDR3 sequences. Sequencing was done on a sample of naive CXCR3+ CD8+ T cells from blood. This sample's subset: CD45RO-CCR7+CD27+CD95- naive CD8+ T cells expressing CXCR3 (TNR3+). These receptors all come from a human donor in good health. Some clones in this sample may be carry-over from other donors' samples.

The rearrangement links TRBV3-1 to TRBJ2-1; absent DNA, TCRdb's TRBD2 call cannot be checked. Germline CDR1 reads LGHDT; CDR2 reads YNNKEL (reference sequence). The CDR3 is made up of 11 amino acids. The CDR3 sequence: CASERAGPQFF.

The chain links TRBV6-5 to TRBJ2-7. The germline V gene encodes CDR1 MNHEY and CDR2 SVGAGI. The CDR3 loop spans 13 amino acids. The CDR3 loop is CASSYGGSYEQYF.

The CDR3 sequence: CASSLAGETQYF. The gene calls are TRBV7-9 and TRBJ2-5. CDR1 SEHNR and CDR2 FQNEAQ come from the germline V gene (reference sequence). The CDR3 contains 12 residues. The whole variable domain, filled in from reference TRBV7-9 and TRBJ2-5, reads DTGVSQNPRHKITKRGQNVTFRCDPISEHNRLYWYRQTLGQGPEFLTYFQNEAQLEKSRLLSDRFSAERPKGSFSTLEIQRTEQGDSAMYLCASSLAGETQYFGPGTRLLVL.

This sequence joins TRBV4-3 and TRBJ2-1; TCRdb designates TRBD2, a call that cannot be tested without DNA. Germline V gives CDR1 LGHNA, CDR2 YSLEER. The CDR3 runs to 16 residues. CDR3 in amino acids: CASSQVLAGGYNEQFF.

This chain links TRBV29-1 with TRBJ2-2; the D call of TRBD2 rests on TCRdb alone, since no DNA is present to check it. Germline V lookup: CDR1 SQVTM, CDR2 ANQGSEA. This CDR3 is built from 15 residues. CDR3 loop: CSVEDVEGLTGELFF.

The V gene is TRBV29-1, the J gene TRBJ2-7; TCRdb calls TRBD1, which cannot be checked without DNA. This CDR3 is 14 amino acids long. Germline V gives CDR1 SQVTM, CDR2 ANQGSEA. Here the CDR3 reads CSVGWSGKKGEQYF.

The CDR3: CSSSQEAGVIQETQYF. This chain joins TRBV4-2 and TRBJ2-5; TCRdb's D call of TRBD2 is untestable without DNA. This CDR3 contains 16 residues. Germline lookup yields CDR1 LGHNA and CDR2 YNFKEQ.

V gene TRBV28 combines with J gene TRBJ1-1; TCRdb designates TRBD1, a call that cannot be tested without DNA. CDR1 MDHEN and CDR2 SYDVKM come from the germline V gene. The CDR3 consists of 17 residues. The CDR3 loop reads CASSLPLTGTGDTEAFF. Drawing the rest from reference TRBV28 and TRBJ1-1, the complete variable domain is DVKVTQSSRYLVKRTGEKVFLECVQDMDHENMFWYRQDPGLGLRLIYFSYDVKMKEKGDIPEGYSVSREKKERFSLILESASTNQTSMYLCASSLPLTGTGDTEAFFGQGTRLTVV.

The chain links TRBV13 to TRBJ2-1; TCRdb names TRBD2, which stays unverified in the absence of DNA. Germline lookup yields CDR1 PRHDT and CDR2 FYEKMQ (reference sequence). This CDR3 is 17 amino acids long. The chain's CDR3 is CASSSRGAGGRGSEQFF.

This rearrangement joins TRBV4-1 to TRBJ2-7. Germline CDR1 and CDR2: MGHRA and YSYEKL. The CDR3 is 15 residues long. CDR3 region: CASSQDAAEPYEQYF.

The chain has TRBV29-1 and TRBJ2-1; checking the TCRdb D call of TRBD2 is not possible without DNA. CDR1 is SQVTM and CDR2 is ANQGSEA in the germline V gene. This CDR3 has 17 amino acids. The CDR3 here is CSVEDGTSGGNYNEQFF.

The J gene is TRBJ2-1, the V gene TRBV6-5; TCRdb picks TRBD2, but there is no DNA to check that call. The CDR3 runs to 16 residues. Germline V gives CDR1 MNHEY, CDR2 SVGAGI. CDR3 in amino acids: CASSPRLAPLYNEQFF.

The V call is TRBV18, the J call TRBJ2-5; the TCRdb call, TRBD1, lacks DNA for checking. The germline V gene has CDR1 KGHSH and CDR2 LQKENI. CDR3 length equals 16 residues. The CDR3 loop is CASSSDRGLHQETQYF.

This rearrangement joins TRBV11-1 to TRBJ2-7; TCRdb's D call of TRBD1 is untestable without DNA. The CDR3 sequence is 15 residues long. The germline V gene has CDR1 SGHAT and CDR2 FQDESV (reference sequence). The CDR3 loop reads CASSPTGGSSYEQYF.

The rearrangement joins TRBV20-1 to TRBJ2-7; TCRdb's D call of TRBD1 is untestable without DNA. Germline CDR1 is DFQATT and CDR2 is SNEGSKA (reference sequence). The CDR3 sequence is 14 residues long. CDR3 residues: CSARGGGGIYEQYF.

The chain joins TRBV7-8 to TRBJ1-1; TCRdb's D call, TRBD1, is unchecked because there is no DNA. The CDR3 length is 15 residues. The germline CDR1 and CDR2 sequences are SGHVS and FQNEAQ. The CDR3 sequence: CASSLARGSNTEAFF.

The chain uses TRBV20-1 and TRBJ1-1. CDR3 length equals 15 residues. Germline V gene sequence: CDR1 DFQATT, CDR2 SNEGSKA (reference sequence). CDR3 in amino acids: CSARDPGRGDTEAFF.

The J gene is TRBJ2-1, the V gene TRBV20-1; TCRdb calls TRBD1, which cannot be checked without DNA. There are 15 residues in the CDR3. Germline V lookup: CDR1 DFQATT, CDR2 SNEGSKA (reference sequence). CDR3 region: CSARIQGTLYNEQFF.

The J gene is TRBJ2-7, the V gene TRBV19; absent DNA, TCRdb's TRBD2 call cannot be checked. Germline loops: CDR1 LNHDA, CDR2 SQIVND (reference sequence). The CDR3 is 15 amino acids. CDR3 in amino acids: CASSITGLAGYEQYF.

This chain connects TRBV12-3 or TRBV12-4 to TRBJ2-5; TCRdb's D call, TRBD1, is unchecked because there is no DNA. This CDR3 has 14 amino acids. The CDR3 region is CASSQTRGQETQYF.

The gene calls are TRBV6-6 and TRBJ2-3; TCRdb lists TRBD1, though no DNA is available to test this call. This CDR3 region has 16 residues. Germline loops: CDR1 MNHNY, CDR2 SVGAGI (reference sequence). CDR3 amino acids: CASSYFTRTNTDTQYF.

The V gene is TRBV28, the J gene TRBJ2-7; with no DNA, the TCRdb D assignment of TRBD1 cannot be verified. Germline CDR1 MDHEN, CDR2 SYDVKM. CDR3 length equals 13 residues. The CDR3 loop reads CASSSGTVYEQYF. Variable domain in full (rest from reference TRBV28 and TRBJ2-7): DVKVTQSSRYLVKRTGEKVFLECVQDMDHENMFWYRQDPGLGLRLIYFSYDVKMKEKGDIPEGYSVSREKKERFSLILESASTNQTSMYLCASSSGTVYEQYFGPGTRLTVT.

The chain carries TRBV9 and TRBJ2-1. CDR1 is SGDLS and CDR2 is YYNGEE in the germline V gene. CDR3 length: 12 residues. The CDR3 is CASSVRINEQFF.

This sequence joins TRBV15 and TRBJ2-1; TCRdb returns TRBD1, unconfirmable since there is no DNA. The germline V gene encodes CDR1 LNHNV and CDR2 YYDKDF (reference sequence). CDR3 size: 14 residues. The CDR3 loop is CATSRDVGGQEQFF.

The V call is TRBV29-1, the J call TRBJ1-1. The germline CDR1 and CDR2 sequences are SQVTM and ANQGSEA. This CDR3 comprises 11 residues. The CDR3 protein is CSVERAGGAFF.

The chain links TRBV7-3 to TRBJ2-2. The CDR3 is 12 amino acids. Germline V gives CDR1 SGHTA, CDR2 FQGTGA. CDR3 region: CASSLDTGELFF. Based on the CDR3 plus reference TRBV7-3 and TRBJ2-2, the full variable domain is GAGVSQTPSNKVTEKGKYVELRCDPISGHTALYWYRQSLGQGPEFLIYFQGTGAADDSGLPNDRFFAVRPEGSVSTLKIQRTERGDSAVYLCASSLDTGELFFGEGSRLTVL.

The chain employs TRBV25-1 and TRBJ1-2; the TCRdb D gene call, TRBD1, has no DNA to confirm it. This CDR3 comprises 14 residues. Germline CDR1 reads MGHDK; CDR2 reads SYGVNS. CDR3 sequence reads: CASSESVRGYGYTF.